The T cell receptor beta chain described here comes from a study of blood T cell repertoires in COVID-19. The CDR3 length is 15 residues. CDR1 and CDR2 (germline): SGDLS, YYNGEE. V gave up 0 bases and J gave up 0 bases, with 6 bases separating them. The method was immunoSEQ multiplex PCR; TCRdb's version includes in-frame clones alone and lacks a portion of them. The data show under 200,000 clones, more than 60% seen once. This clone is a singleton in its sample. The source is a man aged 55 to 69 with acute or convalescent COVID-19. The chain combines TRBV9 with TRBJ1-4; D gene unclear. The specimen was peripheral blood. This chain's CDR3 is CASSVGGATNEKLFF. CDR3 coding DNA: TGTGCCAGCAGCGTAGGCGGGGCAACTAATGAAAAACTGTTTTTT.